These T cell receptor beta chains were read from a single sample in a study of blood T cell repertoires in COVID-19. Only in-frame clones appear in the TCRdb table, and some are missing; sequencing was by immunoSEQ multiplex PCR. The sample yields approximately 150,000 clones, around 90% seen once. Sequences were obtained from peripheral blood. The receptors stem from a man aged 70 or older with acute or convalescent COVID-19. CDR3s include the opening cysteine and the closing phenylalanine or tryptophan. The order of the fields is CDR3 protein, CDR3 DNA, J gene, clone size, D gene, CDR3 length, V gene. A D gene is named only where the DNA matches it firmly. Part of the rows lack a size; the others show once, few, many or a class for expanded clones.

CDR3aa: CASSQDREGYTF
CDR3nt: TGTGCCAGCAGCCAAGATAGGGAGGGCTACACCTTC
j_gene: TRBJ1-2
abundance: NA
d_gene: NA
len: 12
v_gene: TRBV4-2

CDR3aa: CASSPARSGNTIYF
CDR3nt: TGTGCCAGCAGCCCCGCGCGGTCTGGAAACACCATATATTTT
j_gene: TRBJ1-3
abundance: NA
d_gene: NA
len: 14
v_gene: TRBV6-5

CDR3aa: CASSFSGGGPYNEQFF
CDR3nt: TGTGCCAGCAGCTTTAGCGGGGGGGGACCCTACAATGAGCAGTTCTTC
j_gene: TRBJ2-1
abundance: once
d_gene: TRBD2
len: 16
v_gene: TRBV7-2

CDR3aa: CASSELAGGSDTQYF
CDR3nt: TGCGCCAGCAGTGAGCTCGCGGGGGGTTCAGATACGCAGTATTTT
j_gene: TRBJ2-3
abundance: NA
d_gene: TRBD2
len: 15
v_gene: TRBV10-2

CDR3aa: CASSRKNRAEQFF
CDR3nt: TGTGCCAGTAGTAGGAAAAACAGGGCTGAGCAGTTCTTC
j_gene: TRBJ2-1
abundance: NA
d_gene: NA
len: 13
v_gene: TRBV19

CDR3aa: CASSRQTPNYGYTF
CDR3nt: TGTGCCAGTAGTAGACAGACTCCAAACTATGGCTACACCTTC
j_gene: TRBJ1-2
abundance: NA
d_gene: NA
len: 14
v_gene: TRBV19

CDR3aa: CASSLGGVLSNQPQHF
CDR3nt: TGTGCCAGCAGTCTAGGGGGGGTTTTAAGCAATCAGCCCCAGCATTTT
j_gene: TRBJ1-5
abundance: NA
d_gene: NA
len: 16
v_gene: TRBV28

CDR3aa: CASSYPGQGRREAFF
CDR3nt: TGTGCCAGCAGTTACCCCGGACAGGGGCGCCGTGAAGCTTTCTTT
j_gene: TRBJ1-1
abundance: NA
d_gene: TRBD1
len: 15
v_gene: TRBV6-5

CDR3aa: CASSPSGHYEQYF
CDR3nt: TGTGCCAGCAGTCCCAGCGGGCACTACGAGCAGTACTTC
j_gene: TRBJ2-7
abundance: NA
d_gene: NA
len: 13
v_gene: TRBV6-5

CDR3aa: CASSQGQGARSPLHF
CDR3nt: TGTGCCAGCAGCCAAGGACAGGGGGCTCGATCACCCCTCCACTTT
j_gene: TRBJ1-6
abundance: once
d_gene: TRBD1
len: 15
v_gene: TRBV3-1/TRBV3-2

CDR3aa: CASNELQGADGYTF
CDR3nt: TGTGCCAGCAACGAACTACAGGGGGCGGATGGCTACACCTTC
j_gene: TRBJ1-2
abundance: NA
d_gene: TRBD1
len: 14
v_gene: TRBV7-9

CDR3aa: CASSLAGRTGQETQYF
CDR3nt: TGTGCCAGCAGCTTAGCGGGAAGGACAGGGCAAGAGACCCAGTACTTC
j_gene: TRBJ2-5
abundance: NA
d_gene: TRBD1
len: 16
v_gene: TRBV7-6

CDR3aa: CAWSNLQGAEQFF
CDR3nt: TGTGCCTGGAGCAATCTACAGGGAGCTGAGCAGTTCTTC
j_gene: TRBJ2-1
abundance: NA
d_gene: NA
len: 13
v_gene: TRBV30

CDR3aa: CARSCSGGGYEQYF
CDR3nt: TGTGCCAGAAGCTGTTCAGGGGGCGGCTACGAGCAGTACTTC
j_gene: TRBJ2-7
abundance: NA
d_gene: TRBD1
len: 14
v_gene: TRBV5-3

CDR3aa: CASSERASGFTSYEQYF
CDR3nt: TGTGCCAGCAGTGAACGGGCTAGCGGGTTTACCTCCTACGAGCAGTACTTC
j_gene: TRBJ2-7
abundance: NA
d_gene: TRBD2
len: 17
v_gene: TRBV7-2

CDR3aa: CASSLFTGPTNEKLFF
CDR3nt: TGTGCCAGCAGTTTATTCACCGGTCCAACTAATGAAAAACTGTTTTTT
j_gene: TRBJ1-4
abundance: NA
d_gene: NA
len: 16
v_gene: TRBV27

CDR3aa: CASSMGQGIWDTEAFF
CDR3nt: TGTGCCAGTAGTATGGGACAGGGGATTTGGGACACTGAAGCTTTCTTT
j_gene: TRBJ1-1
abundance: NA
d_gene: TRBD1
len: 16
v_gene: TRBV19

CDR3aa: CASSQVVNTEAFF
CDR3nt: TGCGCCAGCAGCCAAGTAGTGAACACTGAAGCTTTCTTT
j_gene: TRBJ1-1
abundance: NA
d_gene: NA
len: 13
v_gene: TRBV4-1

CDR3aa: CASSPTYDRNTEAFF
CDR3nt: TGTGCCAGCAGCCCAACCTACGACAGGAACACTGAAGCTTTCTTT
j_gene: TRBJ1-1
abundance: NA
d_gene: NA
len: 15
v_gene: TRBV7-3

CDR3aa: CASRIAGQETQYF
CDR3nt: TGTGCCAGCAGGATAGCGGGACAAGAGACCCAGTACTTC
j_gene: TRBJ2-5
abundance: NA
d_gene: TRBD2
len: 13
v_gene: TRBV12-3/TRBV12-4

CDR3aa: CASSLQGADQPQHF
CDR3nt: TGCGCCAGCAGCTTACAGGGGGCCGATCAGCCCCAGCATTTT
j_gene: TRBJ1-5
abundance: NA
d_gene: TRBD1
len: 14
v_gene: TRBV5-1

CDR3aa: CASSFNRGDNTAKNIQYF
CDR3nt: TGCGCCAGCAGCTTCAACAGGGGGGATAACACAGCCAAAAACATTCAGTACTTC
j_gene: TRBJ2-4
abundance: NA
d_gene: TRBD1
len: 18
v_gene: TRBV5-1

CDR3aa: CASSSDRFDGYTF
CDR3nt: TGTGCCAGCAGTAGCGACAGGTTCGATGGCTACACCTTC
j_gene: TRBJ1-2
abundance: NA
d_gene: NA
len: 13
v_gene: TRBV7-3

CDR3aa: CASSGEQGGYGYTF
CDR3nt: TGCGCCAGCAGTGGGGAACAGGGTGGCTATGGCTACACCTTC
j_gene: TRBJ1-2
abundance: once
d_gene: NA
len: 14
v_gene: TRBV10-2

CDR3aa: CASSPDLVPSGSSWTGELFF
CDR3nt: TGTGCCAGCAGCCCTGACCTTGTGCCTAGCGGGAGTTCTTGGACCGGGGAGCTGTTTTTT
j_gene: TRBJ2-2
abundance: NA
d_gene: TRBD2
len: 20
v_gene: TRBV28

CDR3aa: CASSRTGGGDTEAFF
CDR3nt: TGTGCCAGCAGCAGGACAGGCGGGGGGGACACTGAAGCTTTCTTT
j_gene: TRBJ1-1
abundance: few
d_gene: TRBD1
len: 15
v_gene: TRBV28

CDR3aa: CASSSNRAYEQYF
CDR3nt: TGTGCCAGCAGTTCAAACAGGGCCTACGAGCAGTACTTC
j_gene: TRBJ2-7
abundance: NA
d_gene: NA
len: 13
v_gene: TRBV12-3/TRBV12-4

CDR3aa: CASSPQGEDYGYTF
CDR3nt: TGTGCCAGCAGCCCCCAGGGTGAAGACTATGGCTACACCTTC
j_gene: TRBJ1-2
abundance: NA
d_gene: NA
len: 14
v_gene: TRBV7-9

CDR3aa: CASSPGTGGYQETQYF
CDR3nt: TGCGCCAGCAGCCCAGGGACAGGGGGGTACCAAGAGACCCAGTACTTC
j_gene: TRBJ2-5
abundance: NA
d_gene: TRBD1
len: 16
v_gene: TRBV5-1

CDR3aa: CAWTLNTEAFF
CDR3nt: TGTGCCTGGACATTGAACACTGAAGCTTTCTTT
j_gene: TRBJ1-1
abundance: NA
d_gene: NA
len: 11
v_gene: TRBV30

CDR3aa: CASSLGTEARDTQYF
CDR3nt: TGTGCCAGCAGTCTCGGGACAGAGGCAAGGGATACGCAGTATTTT
j_gene: TRBJ2-3
abundance: once
d_gene: TRBD1
len: 15
v_gene: TRBV27

CDR3aa: CASSQDMAGAYNEQFF
CDR3nt: TGTGCCAGCAGCCAAGATATGGCGGGAGCGTACAATGAGCAGTTCTTC
j_gene: TRBJ2-1
abundance: NA
d_gene: TRBD2
len: 16
v_gene: TRBV4-2

CDR3aa: CASSPESGGRNNEQFF
CDR3nt: TGTGCCAGCAGCCCCGAGTCGGGGGGGAGAAACAATGAGCAGTTCTTC
j_gene: TRBJ2-1
abundance: NA
d_gene: TRBD2
len: 16
v_gene: TRBV4-2

CDR3aa: CSARREEAFF
CDR3nt: TGCAGTGCTCGCAGGGAAGAAGCTTTCTTT
j_gene: TRBJ1-1
abundance: NA
d_gene: NA
len: 10
v_gene: TRBV20-1

CDR3aa: CASSLSPLAGDEQFF
CDR3nt: TGCGCCAGCAGCTTGAGTCCGCTAGCGGGGGATGAGCAGTTCTTC
j_gene: TRBJ2-1
abundance: NA
d_gene: TRBD2
len: 15
v_gene: TRBV5-1

CDR3aa: CASRVSAGGVTEKLFF
CDR3nt: TGTGCCAGCAGGGTTAGTGCCGGGGGGGTAACGGAAAAACTGTTTTTT
j_gene: TRBJ1-4
abundance: NA
d_gene: NA
len: 16
v_gene: TRBV2

CDR3aa: CATSLAGGPENEQFF
CDR3nt: TGTGCCACCAGTTTAGCGGGAGGGCCTGAAAATGAGCAGTTCTTC
j_gene: TRBJ2-1
abundance: NA
d_gene: TRBD2
len: 15
v_gene: TRBV24-1

CDR3aa: CASSLALAGGEQYF
CDR3nt: TGTGCCAGCAGCTTAGCACTAGCGGGAGGCGAGCAGTACTTC
j_gene: TRBJ2-7
abundance: NA
d_gene: TRBD2
len: 14
v_gene: TRBV11-2

CDR3aa: CASSRDSTIQPQHF
CDR3nt: TGTGCCAGTAGTCGGGACAGCACAATTCAGCCCCAGCATTTT
j_gene: TRBJ1-5
abundance: once
d_gene: TRBD1
len: 14
v_gene: TRBV19

CDR3aa: CASSPQGLVSNEQFF
CDR3nt: TGTGCCAGCAGCCCCCAGGGACTAGTCTCGAATGAGCAGTTCTTC
j_gene: TRBJ2-1
abundance: once
d_gene: TRBD2
len: 15
v_gene: TRBV11-2

CDR3aa: CASSPGQISNQPQHF
CDR3nt: TGTGCCAGCAGCCCGGGACAAATAAGCAATCAGCCCCAGCATTTT
j_gene: TRBJ1-5
abundance: NA
d_gene: NA
len: 15
v_gene: TRBV6-5

CDR3aa: CASRSSLNTEAFF
CDR3nt: TGTGCCAGCAGGAGTTCCCTGAACACTGAAGCTTTCTTT
j_gene: TRBJ1-1
abundance: NA
d_gene: NA
len: 13
v_gene: TRBV2

CDR3aa: CASSPTPGLATNEQFF
CDR3nt: TGTGCCAGCTCACCGACGCCGGGACTAGCGACCAATGAGCAGTTCTTC
j_gene: TRBJ2-1
abundance: NA
d_gene: TRBD2
len: 16
v_gene: TRBV18

CDR3aa: CASSLGQEYYEQYF
CDR3nt: TGTGCCAGCAGCTTGGGACAGGAATACTACGAGCAGTACTTC
j_gene: TRBJ2-7
abundance: NA
d_gene: TRBD1
len: 14
v_gene: TRBV7-3

CDR3aa: CASSPRTSGKETQYF
CDR3nt: TGTGCCAGCAGTCCCAGGACTAGCGGGAAGGAGACCCAGTACTTC
j_gene: TRBJ2-5
abundance: NA
d_gene: TRBD2
len: 15
v_gene: TRBV6-5

CDR3aa: CASSPNAGSGANVLTF
CDR3nt: TGCGCCAGCAGCCCCAACGCAGGGTCCGGGGCCAACGTCCTGACTTTC
j_gene: TRBJ2-6
abundance: NA
d_gene: NA
len: 16
v_gene: TRBV5-1

CDR3aa: CASSRRQGANTGELFF
CDR3nt: TGTGCCAGCAGTAGGAGACAGGGGGCGAACACCGGGGAGCTGTTTTTT
j_gene: TRBJ2-2
abundance: NA
d_gene: TRBD1
len: 16
v_gene: TRBV27

CDR3aa: CASSQVPGPPRVGEAFF
CDR3nt: TGCGCCAGCAGCCAAGTTCCAGGCCCCCCGAGAGTGGGTGAAGCTTTCTTT
j_gene: TRBJ1-1
abundance: NA
d_gene: NA
len: 17
v_gene: TRBV4-1

CDR3aa: CASRAGSSSNQPQHF
CDR3nt: TGTGCCAGCAGAGCCGGGTCGTCTAGCAATCAGCCCCAGCATTTT
j_gene: TRBJ1-5
abundance: NA
d_gene: NA
len: 15
v_gene: TRBV2

CDR3aa: CASSYSGGITEAFF
CDR3nt: TGTGCCAGCAGTTACTCGGGGGGGATCACTGAAGCTTTCTTT
j_gene: TRBJ1-1
abundance: once
d_gene: NA
len: 14
v_gene: TRBV6-5

CDR3aa: CASRLAGSGEQYF
CDR3nt: TGTGCCAGCAGGCTGGCCGGGTCCGGAGAGCAGTACTTC
j_gene: TRBJ2-7
abundance: NA
d_gene: NA
len: 13
v_gene: TRBV27

CDR3aa: CASSPHVGATEAFF
CDR3nt: TGTGCCAGCAGCCCTCATGTGGGGGCGACTGAAGCTTTCTTT
j_gene: TRBJ1-1
abundance: once
d_gene: NA
len: 14
v_gene: TRBV11-2

CDR3aa: CASRVGQDYGYTF
CDR3nt: TGTGCCAGCAGGGTGGGACAGGACTATGGCTACACCTTC
j_gene: TRBJ1-2
abundance: NA
d_gene: TRBD1
len: 13
v_gene: TRBV6-5

CDR3aa: CASSPTGDYGYTF
CDR3nt: TGTGCCAGCAGCCCGACAGGGGACTATGGCTACACCTTC
j_gene: TRBJ1-2
abundance: few
d_gene: TRBD1
len: 13
v_gene: TRBV6-6

CDR3aa: CASSASGGLEEKLFF
CDR3nt: TGTGCCAGCAGCGCCTCAGGGGGCTTAGAGGAAAAACTGTTTTTT
j_gene: TRBJ1-4
abundance: once
d_gene: TRBD1
len: 15
v_gene: TRBV7-9

CDR3aa: CASSSPRQGIYGYTF
CDR3nt: TGTGCCAGCAGTTCTCCGCGACAGGGAATCTATGGCTACACCTTC
j_gene: TRBJ1-2
abundance: NA
d_gene: TRBD1
len: 15
v_gene: TRBV27

CDR3aa: CASSVGLASSYEQYF
CDR3nt: TGTGCCAGCAGCGTAGGTCTAGCGTCCTCCTACGAGCAGTACTTC
j_gene: TRBJ2-7
abundance: NA
d_gene: NA
len: 15
v_gene: TRBV9

CDR3aa: CASSVMFGGRSPLHF
CDR3nt: TGTGCCAGCAGCGTCATGTTCGGGGGGCGTTCACCCCTCCACTTT
j_gene: TRBJ1-6
abundance: NA
d_gene: NA
len: 15
v_gene: TRBV7-2

CDR3aa: CASSLNTGGASYEQYF
CDR3nt: TGCGCCAGCAGCCTAAACACAGGGGGAGCTTCCTACGAGCAGTACTTC
j_gene: TRBJ2-7
abundance: NA
d_gene: TRBD1
len: 16
v_gene: TRBV5-1